This T cell receptor beta chain was captured by sequencing in a study of T cell responses to AZD1222 COVID-19 vaccine. The V gene lost 4 bases and the J gene lost 8 bases, with 14 bases spanning the gap. Per the germline V gene, CDR1 is SQVTM and CDR2 is ANQGSEA. The CDR3 length is 13 residues. TCRdb keeps only in-frame clones here, not all; method: immunoSEQ multiplex PCR. Of approximately 160,000 clones listed, around 94% are singletons. The chain is built from TRBV29-1 and TRBJ2-2, with D possibly TRBD1 on 6 matching bases. The receptor's source is an adult in good health. The sequencing here drew on peripheral blood, taken on day 0 of AZD1222 vaccination. CDR3 nucleotide sequence: TGCAGCGTTGTGGCAGGGGCCCTGGGGGAGCTGTTTTTT. Its translation: CSVVAGALGELFF.